This T cell receptor beta chain was sequenced in a study of metastatic and nonmetastatic thyroid tumors. General study findings and limits: The reported finding was significantly higher TCR beta diversity in malignant thyroid tumors relative to benign nodules, in blood and tumor.

Comment on this clone: Antigen unknown.

Study processing details: Variation in CDR3 across clinicopathological groups served as the basis for constructing a distant-metastasis classifier in papillary thyroid cancer. MiXCR was used by TCRdb to re-call the PCR reads. TCRdb, rather than the study authors, made the V and J calls. Of tens of thousands of clones in the sample, over 9.5% were seen once. Every patient was untreated before thyroid surgery. The sequence was obtained from a female donor with papillary thyroid cancer or a benign thyroid nodule (not recorded which). Some clones in this sample may be carry-over from other donors' samples. Sequenced material: blood.

The CDR3 loop is CASSCDPGTSFTDTQYF. CDR3 DNA: TGTGCCAGCAGCTGTGACCCCGGTACTAGCTTTACAGATACGCAGTATTTT. The chain recombines TRBV11-1 with TRBJ2-3; perhaps TRBD2 as D (6 bases). The CDR3 runs to 17 residues. V lost 4 bases and J 3 bases, leaving 20 bases between the germline ends. In germline, CDR1 is SGHAT, CDR2 FQDESV (reference sequence).